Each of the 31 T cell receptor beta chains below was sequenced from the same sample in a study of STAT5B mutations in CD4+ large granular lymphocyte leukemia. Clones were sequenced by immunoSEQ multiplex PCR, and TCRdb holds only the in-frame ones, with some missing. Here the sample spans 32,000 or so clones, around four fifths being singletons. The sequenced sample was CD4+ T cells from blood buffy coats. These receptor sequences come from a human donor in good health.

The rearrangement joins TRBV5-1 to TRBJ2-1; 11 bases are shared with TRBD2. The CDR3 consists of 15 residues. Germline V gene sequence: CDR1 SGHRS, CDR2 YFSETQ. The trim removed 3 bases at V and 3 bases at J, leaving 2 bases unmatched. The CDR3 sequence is CASSSLAGVYNEQFF. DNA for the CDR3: TGCGCCAGCAGCTCACTAGCGGGGGTCTACAATGAGCAGTTCTTC. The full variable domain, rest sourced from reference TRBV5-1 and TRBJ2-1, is KAGVTQTPRYLIKTRGQQVTLSCSPISGHRSVSWYQQTPGQGLQFLFEYFSETQRNKGNFPGRFSGRQFSNSRSEMNVSTLELGDSALYLCASSSLAGVYNEQFFGPGTRLTVL.

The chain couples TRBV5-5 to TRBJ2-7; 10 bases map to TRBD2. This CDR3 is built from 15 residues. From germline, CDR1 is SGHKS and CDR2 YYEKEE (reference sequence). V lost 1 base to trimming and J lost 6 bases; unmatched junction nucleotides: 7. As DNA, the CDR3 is TGTGCCAGCAGCTTGTTGGCTAGCGGGAGTCGCGAGCAGTACTTC. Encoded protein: CASSLLASGSREQYF.

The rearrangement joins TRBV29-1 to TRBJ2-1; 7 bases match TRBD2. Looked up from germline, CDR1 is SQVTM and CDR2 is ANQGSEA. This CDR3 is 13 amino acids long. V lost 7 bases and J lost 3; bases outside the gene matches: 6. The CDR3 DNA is TGCAGCGCCCGTCGGACTAGCTACAATGAGCAGTTCTTC. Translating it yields CSARRTSYNEQFF.

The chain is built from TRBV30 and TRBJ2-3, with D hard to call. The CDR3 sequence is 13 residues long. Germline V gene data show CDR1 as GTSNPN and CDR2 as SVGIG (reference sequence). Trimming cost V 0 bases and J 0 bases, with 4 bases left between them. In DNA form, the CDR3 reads TGTGCCTGGAGTGTACGGAGCACAGATACGCAGTATTTT. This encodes CAWSVRSTDTQYF.

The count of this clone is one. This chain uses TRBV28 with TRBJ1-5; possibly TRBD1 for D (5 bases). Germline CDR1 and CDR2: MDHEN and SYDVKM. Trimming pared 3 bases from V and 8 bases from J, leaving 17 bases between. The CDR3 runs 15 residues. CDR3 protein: CASSFRLGASKPQHF. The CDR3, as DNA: TGTGCCAGCAGTTTCCGCCTTGGGGCCTCCAAGCCCCAGCATTTT.

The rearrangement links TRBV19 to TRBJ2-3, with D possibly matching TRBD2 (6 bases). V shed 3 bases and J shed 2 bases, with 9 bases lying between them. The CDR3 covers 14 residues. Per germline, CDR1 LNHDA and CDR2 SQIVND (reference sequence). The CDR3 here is CASSIEDYTDTQYF. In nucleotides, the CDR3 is TGTGCCAGTAGTATCGAGGACTACACAGATACGCAGTATTTT.

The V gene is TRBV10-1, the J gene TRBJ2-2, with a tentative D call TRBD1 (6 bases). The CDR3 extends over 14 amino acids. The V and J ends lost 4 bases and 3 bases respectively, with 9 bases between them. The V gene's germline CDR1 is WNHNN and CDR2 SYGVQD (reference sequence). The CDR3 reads CASSGDRYTGELFF. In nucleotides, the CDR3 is TGCGCCAGCAGTGGCGACAGGTACACCGGGGAGCTGTTTTTT.

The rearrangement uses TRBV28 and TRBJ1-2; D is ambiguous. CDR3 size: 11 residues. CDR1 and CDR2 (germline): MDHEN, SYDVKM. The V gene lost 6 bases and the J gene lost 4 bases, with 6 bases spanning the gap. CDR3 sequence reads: CASRESYGYTF. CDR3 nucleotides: TGTGCCAGCAGGGAAAGCTATGGCTACACCTTC.

CDR3 region: CAGRAEGHNSPLHF. DNA for the CDR3: TGTGCCGGCCGGGCAGAGGGCCATAATTCACCCCTCCACTTT. The genes are TRBV28 and TRBJ1-6; the D is unclear. CDR3 size: 14 residues. Germline V CDR1 and CDR2: MDHEN, SYDVKM. V was shortened by 11 bases and J by 5 bases, with 16 bases between the two germline ends.

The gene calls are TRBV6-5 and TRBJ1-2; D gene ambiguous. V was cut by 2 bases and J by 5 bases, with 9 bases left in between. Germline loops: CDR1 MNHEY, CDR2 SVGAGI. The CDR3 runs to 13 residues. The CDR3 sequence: CASSYDGLYGYTF. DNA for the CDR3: TGTGCCAGCAGTTACGACGGATTATATGGCTACACCTTC.

The DNA of the CDR3 is TGTGCCAGCAGCCGGGGCGGGCCCAAAAGGGATGAGCAGTTCTTC. As protein: CASSRGGPKRDEQFF. This sequence joins TRBV28 and TRBJ2-1, with D possibly called TRBD1 or TRBD2 (5 bases each). The CDR3 is 15 amino acids. CDR1 and CDR2 (germline): MDHEN, SYDVKM. The V gene lost 6 bases and the J gene lost 8 bases, with 20 bases spanning the gap.

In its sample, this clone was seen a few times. For the CDR3, the DNA is TGTGCCAGTGGGGGATATGGGGGGTACCAAGAGACCCAGTACTTC. Translating gives CASGGYGGYQETQYF. This chain links TRBV19 with TRBJ2-5; TRBD2 is a possible D gene (6 bases). The CDR3 spans 15 residues. Trimming removed 8 bases from V and 0 bases from J, with 16 bases in between. Germline CDR1 and CDR2: LNHDA and SQIVND (reference sequence).

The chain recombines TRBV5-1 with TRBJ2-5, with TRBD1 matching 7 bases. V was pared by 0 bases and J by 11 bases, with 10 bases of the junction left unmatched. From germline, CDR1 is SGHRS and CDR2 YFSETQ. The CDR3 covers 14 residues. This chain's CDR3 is CASSLVSGGLEQYF. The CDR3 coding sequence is TGCGCCAGCAGCTTGGTGTCAGGGGGATTGGAGCAGTACTTC.

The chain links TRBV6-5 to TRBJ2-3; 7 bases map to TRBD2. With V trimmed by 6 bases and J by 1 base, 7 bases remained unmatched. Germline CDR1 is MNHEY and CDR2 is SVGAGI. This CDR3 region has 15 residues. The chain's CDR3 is CASRAVAGGTDTQYF. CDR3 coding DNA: TGTGCCAGCAGGGCGGTAGCGGGCGGCACAGATACGCAGTATTTT.

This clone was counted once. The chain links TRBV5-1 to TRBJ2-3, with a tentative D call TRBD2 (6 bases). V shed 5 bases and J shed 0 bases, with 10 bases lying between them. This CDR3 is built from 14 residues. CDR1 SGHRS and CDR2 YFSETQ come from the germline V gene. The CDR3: CASSLAESTDTQYF. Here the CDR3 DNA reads TGCGCCAGCAGTTTAGCGGAAAGCACAGATACGCAGTATTTT.

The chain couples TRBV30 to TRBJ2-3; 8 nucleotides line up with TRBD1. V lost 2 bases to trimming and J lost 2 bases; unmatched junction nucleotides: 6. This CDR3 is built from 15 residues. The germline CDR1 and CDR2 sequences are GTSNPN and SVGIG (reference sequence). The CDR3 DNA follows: TGTGCCTGGAGTCAACAGGGGGTGTCCACAGATACGCAGTATTTT. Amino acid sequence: CAWSQQGVSTDTQYF.

The CDR3, as DNA: TGTGCCAGCAGCCAACAGGGGGGGACAGGGGTAGGACAGCCCCAGCATTTT. This translates into CASSQQGGTGVGQPQHF. The rearrangement links TRBV5-5 to TRBJ1-5, with TRBD1 matching 10 bases. The CDR3 contains 17 residues. V lost 4 bases to trimming and J lost 7 bases; unmatched junction nucleotides: 14. CDR1 and CDR2 from the germline V gene are SGHKS and YYEKEE (reference sequence).

CDR3 loop: CASSPDRGLNYGYTF. CDR3 in DNA: TGTGCCAGCAGCCCCGACAGGGGGCTCAACTATGGCTACACCTTC. The V gene is TRBV5-6, the J gene TRBJ1-2; 10 bases line up with TRBD1. Germline CDR1 and CDR2: SGHDT and YYEEEE. V was clipped by 4 bases and J by 2 bases; unmatched bases: 5. CDR3 length: 15 residues.

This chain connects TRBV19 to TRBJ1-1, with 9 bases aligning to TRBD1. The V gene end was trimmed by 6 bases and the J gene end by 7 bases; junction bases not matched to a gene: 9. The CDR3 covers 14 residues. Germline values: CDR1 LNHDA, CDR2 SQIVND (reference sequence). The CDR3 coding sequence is TGTGCCAGTAGGGACGGACAGGGGCCCGGTGAAGCTTTCTTT. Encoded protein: CASRDGQGPGEAFF.

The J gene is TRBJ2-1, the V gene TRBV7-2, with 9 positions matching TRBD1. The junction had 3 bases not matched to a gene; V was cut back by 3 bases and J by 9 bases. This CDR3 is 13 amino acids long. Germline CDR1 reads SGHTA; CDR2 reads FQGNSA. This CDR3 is CASSFRDRVEQFF. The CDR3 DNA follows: TGTGCCAGCAGCTTCCGGGACAGGGTTGAGCAGTTCTTC. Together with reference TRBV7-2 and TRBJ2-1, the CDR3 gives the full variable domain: GAGVSQSPSNKVTEKGKDVELRCDPISGHTALYWYRQSLGQGLEFLIYFQGNSAPDKSGLPSDRFSAERTGGSVSTLTIQRTQQEDSAVYLCASSFRDRVEQFFGPGTRLTVL.

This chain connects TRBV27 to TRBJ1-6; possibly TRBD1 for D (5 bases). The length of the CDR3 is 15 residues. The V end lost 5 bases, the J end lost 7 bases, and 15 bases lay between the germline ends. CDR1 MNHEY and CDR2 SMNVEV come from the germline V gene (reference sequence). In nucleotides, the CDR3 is TGTGCCAGCAGTCCAATTCAGGGTACGAATTCACCCCTCCACTTT. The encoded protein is CASSPIQGTNSPLHF.

The CDR3 DNA follows: TGTGCCAGCAGACACAGGGATAACTATGGCTACACCTTC. This sequence encodes CASRHRDNYGYTF. V usage is TRBV9 and J usage is TRBJ1-2, with D possibly being TRBD1 (6 bases). V lost 5 bases to trimming and J lost 1 base, with 9 bases between them. Per the germline V gene, CDR1 is SGDLS and CDR2 is YYNGEE. This CDR3 has 13 residues.

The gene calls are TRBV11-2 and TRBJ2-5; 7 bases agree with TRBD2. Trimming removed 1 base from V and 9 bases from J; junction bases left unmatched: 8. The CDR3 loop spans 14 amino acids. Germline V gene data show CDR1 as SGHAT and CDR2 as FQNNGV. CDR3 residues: CASSLGLAHAAQYF. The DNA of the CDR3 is TGTGCCAGCAGCTTAGGACTAGCTCACGCGGCCCAGTACTTC.

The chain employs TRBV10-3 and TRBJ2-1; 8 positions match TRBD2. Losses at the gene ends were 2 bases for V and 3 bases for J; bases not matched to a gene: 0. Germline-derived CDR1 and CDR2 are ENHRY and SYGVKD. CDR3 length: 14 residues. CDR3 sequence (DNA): TGTGCCATCAGTGAGCGGGAGGGCTACAATGAGCAGTTCTTC. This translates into CAISEREGYNEQFF.

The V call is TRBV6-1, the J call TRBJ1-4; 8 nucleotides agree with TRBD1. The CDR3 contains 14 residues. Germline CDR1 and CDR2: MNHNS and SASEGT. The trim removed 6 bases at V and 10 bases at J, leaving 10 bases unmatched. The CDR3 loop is CASRNGDRTRKLFF. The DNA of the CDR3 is TGTGCCAGCAGGAATGGGGACAGGACTAGAAAACTGTTTTTT.

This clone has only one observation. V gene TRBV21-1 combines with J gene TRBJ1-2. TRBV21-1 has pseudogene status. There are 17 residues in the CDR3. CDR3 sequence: CASSKRWVRGRDYGYTF. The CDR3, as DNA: TGTGCCAGCAGCAAGAGGTGGGTGAGGGGCCGGGACTATGGCTACACCTTC.

The CDR3, as DNA: TGTGCCAGCAGTTACTCGGGGGGAGAGACCCAGTACTTC. Protein sequence: CASSYSGGETQYF. The rearrangement links TRBV6-5 to TRBJ2-5, with D perhaps matching TRBD2 (6 bases). The V end was cut by 0 bases, the J end by 4 bases, with 6 bases between. CDR1 MNHEY and CDR2 SVGAGI come from the germline V gene. The CDR3 sequence is 13 residues long.

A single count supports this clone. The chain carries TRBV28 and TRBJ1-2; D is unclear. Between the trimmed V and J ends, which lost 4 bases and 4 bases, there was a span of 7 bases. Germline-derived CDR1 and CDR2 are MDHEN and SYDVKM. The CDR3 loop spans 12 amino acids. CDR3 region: CASSYVLYGYTF. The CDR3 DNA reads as TGTGCCAGCAGTTACGTTCTCTATGGCTACACCTTC.

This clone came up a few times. The CDR3 is CASSNRQGRRTGTGELFF. The CDR3 nucleotides are TGTGCCAGCTCAAATAGACAGGGCCGGAGGACGGGCACCGGGGAGCTGTTTTTT. V gene TRBV18 combines with J gene TRBJ2-2; TRBD1 matches at 7 bases. The V and J ends lost 5 bases and 4 bases, in that order; junction bases with no gene match: 16. The CDR3 is 18 residues long. CDR1 KGHSH and CDR2 LQKENI come from the germline V gene.

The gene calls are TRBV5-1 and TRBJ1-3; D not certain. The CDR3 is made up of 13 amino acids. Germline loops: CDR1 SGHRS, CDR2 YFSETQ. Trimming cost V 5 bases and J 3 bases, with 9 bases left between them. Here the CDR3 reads CASSSGGGNTIYF. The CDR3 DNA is TGCGCCAGCAGTTCCGGAGGTGGAAACACCATATATTTT.

The CDR3 DNA reads TGCGCCCGCCCCCCTAGCGGGGTTTCCTACGAGCAGTACTTC. Translated, it gives CARPPSGVSYEQYF. This sequence joins TRBV23-1 and TRBJ2-7, with 9 bases that match TRBD2. TRBV23-1 carries the ORF label, with uncertain function. This CDR3 contains 14 residues. Germline trimming cut 11 bases from V and 1 base from J; bases unmatched to any gene: 9.